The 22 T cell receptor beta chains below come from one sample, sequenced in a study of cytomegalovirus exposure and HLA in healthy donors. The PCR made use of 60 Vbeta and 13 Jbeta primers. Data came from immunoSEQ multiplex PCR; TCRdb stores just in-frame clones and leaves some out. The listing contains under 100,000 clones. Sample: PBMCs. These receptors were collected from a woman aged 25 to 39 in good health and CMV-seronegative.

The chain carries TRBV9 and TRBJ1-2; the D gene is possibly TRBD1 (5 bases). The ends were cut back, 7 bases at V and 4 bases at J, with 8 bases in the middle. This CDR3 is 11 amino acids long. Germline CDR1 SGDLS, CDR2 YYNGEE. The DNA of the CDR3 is TGTGCCAGCTGGGGCGGCTATGGCTACACCTTC. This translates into CASWGGYGYTF.

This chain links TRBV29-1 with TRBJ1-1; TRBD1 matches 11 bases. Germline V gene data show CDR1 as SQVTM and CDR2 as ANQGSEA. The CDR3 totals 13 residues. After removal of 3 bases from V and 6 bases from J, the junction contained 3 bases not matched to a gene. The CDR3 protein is CSVEDRGRAEAFF. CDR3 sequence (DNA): TGCAGCGTTGAGGACAGGGGGCGCGCTGAAGCTTTCTTT.

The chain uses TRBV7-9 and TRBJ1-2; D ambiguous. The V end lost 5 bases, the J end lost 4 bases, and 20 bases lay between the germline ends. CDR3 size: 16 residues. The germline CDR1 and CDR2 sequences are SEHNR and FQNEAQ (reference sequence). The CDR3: CASSLLDGPEVYGYTF. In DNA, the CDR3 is TGTGCCAGCAGCCTGTTGGACGGACCGGAGGTCTATGGCTACACCTTC.

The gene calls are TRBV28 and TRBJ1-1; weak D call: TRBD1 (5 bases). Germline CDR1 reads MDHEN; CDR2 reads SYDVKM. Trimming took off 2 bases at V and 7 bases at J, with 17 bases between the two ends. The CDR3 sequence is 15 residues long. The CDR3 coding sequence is TGTGCCAGCAGTTTAGGGGACGGGGGGGGTGATGAAGCTTTCTTT. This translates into CASSLGDGGGDEAFF.

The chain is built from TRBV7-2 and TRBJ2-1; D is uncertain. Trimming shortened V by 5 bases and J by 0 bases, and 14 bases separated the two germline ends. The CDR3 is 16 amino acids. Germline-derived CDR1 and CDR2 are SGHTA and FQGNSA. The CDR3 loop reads CASSLAAFRSYNEQFF. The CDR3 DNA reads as TGTGCCAGCAGCCTCGCGGCCTTCCGCTCCTACAATGAGCAGTTCTTC.

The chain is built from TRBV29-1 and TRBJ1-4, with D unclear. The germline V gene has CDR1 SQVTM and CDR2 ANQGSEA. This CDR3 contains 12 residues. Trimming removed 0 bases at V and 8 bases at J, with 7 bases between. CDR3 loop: CSVEDWEEKLFF. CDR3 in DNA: TGCAGCGTTGAAGATTGGGAGGAAAAACTGTTTTTT.

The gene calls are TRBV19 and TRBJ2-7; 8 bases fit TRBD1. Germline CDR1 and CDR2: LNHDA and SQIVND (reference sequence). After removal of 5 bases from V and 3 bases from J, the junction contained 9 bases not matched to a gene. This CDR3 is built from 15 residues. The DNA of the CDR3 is TGTGCCAGTAGTCCCAGGACAGGGAAAAACTACGAGCAGTACTTC. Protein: CASSPRTGKNYEQYF.

Written as DNA, the CDR3 is TGTGCCAGCAGCGAGAAGGGACAGGGGGCTATTAATGAAAAACTGTTTTTT. It translates to CASSEKGQGAINEKLFF. J is TRBJ1-4 and V is TRBV9, with 12 bases that match TRBD1. Germline trimming cut 3 bases from V and 4 bases from J; bases unmatched to any gene: 7. The CDR3 sequence is 17 residues long. Germline CDR1 and CDR2: SGDLS and YYNGEE.

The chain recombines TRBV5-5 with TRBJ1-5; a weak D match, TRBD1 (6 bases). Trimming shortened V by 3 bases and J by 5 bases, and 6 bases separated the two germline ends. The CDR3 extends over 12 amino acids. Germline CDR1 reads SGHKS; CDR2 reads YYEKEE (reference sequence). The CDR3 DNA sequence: TGTGCCAGCAGCTGGACAGATCAGCCCCAGCATTTT. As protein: CASSWTDQPQHF.

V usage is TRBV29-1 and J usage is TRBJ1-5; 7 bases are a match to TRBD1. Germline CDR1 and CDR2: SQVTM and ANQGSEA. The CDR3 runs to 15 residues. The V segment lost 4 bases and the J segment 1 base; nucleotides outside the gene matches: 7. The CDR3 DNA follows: TGCAGCGTTGGGACAACAGGGGCGAGCAATCAGCCCCAGCATTTT. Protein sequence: CSVGTTGASNQPQHF. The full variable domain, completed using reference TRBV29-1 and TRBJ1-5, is SAVISQKPSRDICQRGTSLTIQCQVDSQVTMMFWYRQQPGQSLTLIATANQGSEATYESGFVIDKFPISRPNLTFSTLTVSNMSPEDSSIYLCSVGTTGASNQPQHFGDGTRLSIL.

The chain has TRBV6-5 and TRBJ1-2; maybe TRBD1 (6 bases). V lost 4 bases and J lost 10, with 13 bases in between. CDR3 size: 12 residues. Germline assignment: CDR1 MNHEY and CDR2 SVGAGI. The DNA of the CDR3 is TGTGCCAGCAGTTCCCCAGGACAGAACTACACCTTC. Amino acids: CASSSPGQNYTF.

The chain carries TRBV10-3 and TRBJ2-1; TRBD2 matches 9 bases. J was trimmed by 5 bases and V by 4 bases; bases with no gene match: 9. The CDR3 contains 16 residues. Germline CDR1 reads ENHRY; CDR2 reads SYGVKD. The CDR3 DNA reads TGTGCCATCAGTGGAGTAGCGGGGGCCTACGACAATGAGCAGTTCTTC. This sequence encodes CAISGVAGAYDNEQFF.

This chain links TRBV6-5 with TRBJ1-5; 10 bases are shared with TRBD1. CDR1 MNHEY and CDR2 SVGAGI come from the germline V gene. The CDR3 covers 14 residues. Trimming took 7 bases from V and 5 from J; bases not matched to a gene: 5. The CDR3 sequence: CASTPGQGYQPQHF. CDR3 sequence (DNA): TGTGCCAGCACCCCGGGACAGGGGTATCAGCCCCAGCATTTT.

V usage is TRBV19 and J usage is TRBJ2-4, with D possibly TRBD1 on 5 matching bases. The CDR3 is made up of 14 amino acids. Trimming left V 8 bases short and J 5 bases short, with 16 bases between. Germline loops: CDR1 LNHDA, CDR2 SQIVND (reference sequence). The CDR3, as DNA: TGTGCCAGTTCCTACGACAGAGGAGAAAACATTCAGTACTTC. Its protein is CASSYDRGENIQYF.

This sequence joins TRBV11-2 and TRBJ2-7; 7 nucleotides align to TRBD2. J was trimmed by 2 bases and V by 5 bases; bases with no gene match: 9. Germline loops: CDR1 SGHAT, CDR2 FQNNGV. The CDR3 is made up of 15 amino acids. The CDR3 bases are TGTGCCAGCAGCCTCGGACTAGTCGGGGCCTACGAGCAGTACTTC. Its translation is CASSLGLVGAYEQYF.

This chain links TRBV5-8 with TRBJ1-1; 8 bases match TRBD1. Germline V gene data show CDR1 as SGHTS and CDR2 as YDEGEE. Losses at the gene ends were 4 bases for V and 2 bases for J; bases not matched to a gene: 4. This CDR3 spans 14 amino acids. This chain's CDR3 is CASSRQGRNTEAFF. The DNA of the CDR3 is TGTGCCAGCAGCCGACAGGGGCGAAACACTGAAGCTTTCTTT.

The CDR3 region has the DNA TGCGCCAGCAGTGAGGGGATAGCGGGAGGCGACGAGCAGTACTTC. As protein: CASSEGIAGGDEQYF. The chain uses TRBV10-2 and TRBJ2-5; 10 nucleotides align to TRBD2. The DNA end is a closer match to TRBJ2-7, so the J assignment may be wrong. The CDR3 extends over 15 amino acids. Germline V CDR1 and CDR2: WSHSY, SAAADI.

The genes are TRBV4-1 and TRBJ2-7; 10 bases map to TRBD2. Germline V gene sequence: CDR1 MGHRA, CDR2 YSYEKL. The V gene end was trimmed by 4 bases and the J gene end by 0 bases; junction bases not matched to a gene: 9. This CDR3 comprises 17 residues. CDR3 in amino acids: CASSLRASGGDSYEQYF. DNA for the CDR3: TGCGCCAGCAGCCTTCGGGCTAGCGGGGGAGACTCCTACGAGCAGTACTTC.

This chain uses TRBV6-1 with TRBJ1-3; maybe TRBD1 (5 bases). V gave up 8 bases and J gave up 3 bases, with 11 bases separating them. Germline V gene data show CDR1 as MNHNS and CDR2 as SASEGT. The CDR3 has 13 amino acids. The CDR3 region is CASGGIFGNTIYF. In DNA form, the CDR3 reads TGTGCCAGCGGGGGGATTTTTGGAAACACCATATATTTT.

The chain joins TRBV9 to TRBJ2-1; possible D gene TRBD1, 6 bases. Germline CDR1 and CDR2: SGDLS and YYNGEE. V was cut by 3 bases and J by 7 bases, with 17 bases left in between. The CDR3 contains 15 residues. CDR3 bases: TGTGCCAGCAGCGACCGGGCGAACAGGGAGAATGAGCAGTTCTTC. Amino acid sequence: CASSDRANRENEQFF. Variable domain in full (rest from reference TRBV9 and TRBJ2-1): DSGVTQTPKHLITATGQRVTLRCSPRSGDLSVYWYQQSLDQGLQFLIQYYNGEERAKGNILERFSAQQFPDLHSELNLSSLELGDSALYFCASSDRANRENEQFFGPGTRLTVL.

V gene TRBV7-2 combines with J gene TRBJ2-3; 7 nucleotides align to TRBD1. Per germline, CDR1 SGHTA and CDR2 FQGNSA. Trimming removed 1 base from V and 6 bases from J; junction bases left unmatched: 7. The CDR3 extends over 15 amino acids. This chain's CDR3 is CASSLVKGATDTQYF. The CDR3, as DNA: TGTGCCAGCAGCTTAGTTAAGGGGGCGACGGATACGCAGTATTTT.

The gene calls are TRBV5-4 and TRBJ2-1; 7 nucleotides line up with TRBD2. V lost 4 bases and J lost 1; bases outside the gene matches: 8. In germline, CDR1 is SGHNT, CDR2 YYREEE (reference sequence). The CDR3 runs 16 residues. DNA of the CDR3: TGTGCCAGCAGCGGCCGGGACTATCTTTCCTACAATGAGCAGTTCTTC. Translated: CASSGRDYLSYNEQFF.